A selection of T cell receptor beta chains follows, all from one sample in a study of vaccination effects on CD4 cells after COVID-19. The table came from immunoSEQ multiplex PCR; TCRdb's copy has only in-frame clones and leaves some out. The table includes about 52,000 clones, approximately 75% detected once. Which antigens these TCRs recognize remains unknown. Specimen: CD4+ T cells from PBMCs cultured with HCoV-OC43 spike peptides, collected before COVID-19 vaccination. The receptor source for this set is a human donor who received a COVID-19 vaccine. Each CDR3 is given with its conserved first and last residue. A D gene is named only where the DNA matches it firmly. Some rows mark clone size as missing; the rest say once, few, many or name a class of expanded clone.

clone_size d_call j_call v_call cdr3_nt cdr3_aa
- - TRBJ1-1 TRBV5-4 TGTGCCAGCAGCTTGGTTAGTAGGCTTGGGGTGGCCTCTGAAGCTTTCTTT CASSLVSRLGVASEAFF
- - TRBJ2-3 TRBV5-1 TGCGCCAGCAGCTTGGGGGGCCCTACAGATACGCAGTATTTT CASSLGGPTDTQYF
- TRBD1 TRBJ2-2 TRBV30 TGTGCCTGGAGTGTGTTGGACAGGGCCGGGGAGCTGTTTTTT CAWSVLDRAGELFF
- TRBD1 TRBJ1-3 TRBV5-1 TGCGCCAGCAGCTTGGGACAGGGGGAAGGAAACACCATATATTTT CASSLGQGEGNTIYF
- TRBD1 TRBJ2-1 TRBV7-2 TGTGCCAGCAGTGCCGGGACAGGGATGAAATACTACAATGAGCAGTTCTTC CASSAGTGMKYYNEQFF
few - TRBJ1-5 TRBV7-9 TGTGCCAGCAGCTTAGGAGGGTTTGGACAGCCCCAGCATTTT CASSLGGFGQPQHF
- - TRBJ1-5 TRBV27 TGTGCCAGCAGCGCCGTTGGGGCCCAGCCCCAGCATTTT CASSAVGAQPQHF
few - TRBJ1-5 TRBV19 TGTGCCAGCGAACAGCCTTATCAGCCCCAGCATTTT CASEQPYQPQHF
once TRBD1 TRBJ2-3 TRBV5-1 TGCGCCAGCACCAGGACAGGGGGCGTAGATACGCAGTATTTT CASTRTGGVDTQYF
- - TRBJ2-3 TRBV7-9 TGTGCCAGCAGCTTAGCCGGACAGAGCACAGATACGCAGTATTTT CASSLAGQSTDTQYF
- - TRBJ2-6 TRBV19 TGTGCCAGTAGTAGACAGAGCTCTGGGGCCAACGTCCTGACTTTC CASSRQSSGANVLTF
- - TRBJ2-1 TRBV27 TGTGCCAGCAGTCATCCGCAGGGGAATGAGCAGTTCTTC CASSHPQGNEQFF
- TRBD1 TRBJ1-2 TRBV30 TGTGCCGGATCCCAGGGGGCGCGTGGCTACACCTTC CAGSQGARGYTF